This T cell receptor (beta chain) came from a study of cytotoxic CD8 clonotypes in ibrutinib-treated CLL. As for the study in general: With a range of 6 to 36, the median treatment time before response samples were taken was approximately 11 months. Points from the study as a whole: Sustained-remission and progressing patients' sampling times differed. Researchers report that baseline clonality outpaced age-matched healthy donors and tracked circulating CD8+ T-cell counts.

From germline, CDR1 is SGHRS and CDR2 YFSETQ. The V and J ends lost 2 bases and 1 base respectively, with 12 bases between them. There are 15 residues in the CDR3. Deep sequencing aimed at 1 in 200,000 to 1 in 1 million T cells' resolution. TCRdb's copy holds only in-frame clones and misses some; the assay was immunoSEQ multiplex PCR. Of about 92,000 clones detected, 77% appear once; the ten largest clones hold around 25%. Remarks on this clone: The antigen remains unidentified.

The sequenced sample was PBMCs, obtained after 24 months of ibrutinib treatment. The chain carries TRBV5-1 and TRBJ1-1; no clear D gene. The sequence was obtained from a human donor with chronic lymphocytic leukemia. CDR3: CASSFSRLTNTEAFF. DNA for the CDR3: TGCGCCAGCAGCTTCTCGCGCCTTACGAACACTGAAGCTTTCTTT.